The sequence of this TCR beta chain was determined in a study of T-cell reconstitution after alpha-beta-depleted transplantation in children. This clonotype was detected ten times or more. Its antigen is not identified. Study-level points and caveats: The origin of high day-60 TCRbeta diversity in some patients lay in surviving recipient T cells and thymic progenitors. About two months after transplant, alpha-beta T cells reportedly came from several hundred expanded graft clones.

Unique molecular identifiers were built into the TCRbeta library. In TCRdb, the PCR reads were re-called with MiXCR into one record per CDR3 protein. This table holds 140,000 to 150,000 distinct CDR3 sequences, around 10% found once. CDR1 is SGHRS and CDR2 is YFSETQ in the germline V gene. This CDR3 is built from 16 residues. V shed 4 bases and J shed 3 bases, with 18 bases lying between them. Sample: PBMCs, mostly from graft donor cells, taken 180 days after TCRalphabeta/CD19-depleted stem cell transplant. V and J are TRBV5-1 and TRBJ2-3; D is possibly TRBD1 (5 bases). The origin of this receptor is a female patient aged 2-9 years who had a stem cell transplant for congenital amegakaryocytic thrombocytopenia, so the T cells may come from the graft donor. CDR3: CASSLEGVLDTDTQYF. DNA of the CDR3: TGCGCCAGCAGCCTGGAAGGGGTTCTGGATACAGATACGCAGTATTTT.